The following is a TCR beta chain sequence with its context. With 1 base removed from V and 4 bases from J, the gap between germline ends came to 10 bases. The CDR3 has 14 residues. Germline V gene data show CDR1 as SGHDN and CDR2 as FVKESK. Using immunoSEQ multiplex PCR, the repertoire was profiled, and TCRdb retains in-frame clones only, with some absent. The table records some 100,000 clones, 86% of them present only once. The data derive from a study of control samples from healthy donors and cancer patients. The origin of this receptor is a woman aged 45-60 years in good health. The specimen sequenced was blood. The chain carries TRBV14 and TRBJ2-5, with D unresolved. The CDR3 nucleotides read TGTGCCAGCAGCCAAGTCCCGACGCTAGAGACCCAGTACTTC. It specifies CASSQVPTLETQYF. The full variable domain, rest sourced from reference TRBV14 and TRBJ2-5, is EAGVTQFPSHSVIEKGQTVTLRCDPISGHDNLYWYRRVMGKEIKFLLHFVKESKQDESGMPNNRFLAERTGGTYSTLKVQPAELEDSGVYFCASSQVPTLETQYFGPGTRLLVL.